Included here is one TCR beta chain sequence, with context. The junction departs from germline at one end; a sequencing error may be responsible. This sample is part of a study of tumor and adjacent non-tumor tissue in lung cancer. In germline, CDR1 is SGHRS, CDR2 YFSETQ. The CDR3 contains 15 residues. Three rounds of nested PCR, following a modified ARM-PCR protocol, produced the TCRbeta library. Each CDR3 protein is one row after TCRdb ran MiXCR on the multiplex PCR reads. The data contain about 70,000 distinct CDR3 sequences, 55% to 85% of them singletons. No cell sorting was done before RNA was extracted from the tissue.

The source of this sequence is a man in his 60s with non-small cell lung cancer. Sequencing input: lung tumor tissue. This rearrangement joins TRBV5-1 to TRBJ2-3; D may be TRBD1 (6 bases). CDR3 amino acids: CVSSLLDSSTDTQYF. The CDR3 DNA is TGCGTCAGCAGCCTCTTGGACAGCAGCACAGATACGCAGTATTTT.